These T cell receptor beta chains were read from a single sample in a study of blood T cell repertoires in COVID-19. Only in-frame clones appear in the TCRdb table, and some are missing; sequencing was by immunoSEQ multiplex PCR. The table has some 180,000 clones, nearly 90% seen once. Specimen: peripheral blood. These receptors were collected from a man aged 55 to 69 with active or convalescent COVID-19. CDR3s leave out the opening cysteine and the closing phenylalanine or tryptophan.

cdr3_aa | j_call | cdr3_length | v_call
ASSLTGSLGSPLH | TRBJ1-6 | 13 | TRBV7-9
ASSLEGEGYGYT | TRBJ1-2 | 12 | TRBV5-1
ASSTGTGDYGYT | TRBJ1-2 | 12 | TRBV5-1
ASSLDRVANEKLF | TRBJ1-4 | 13 | TRBV7-9
ASSPQTSGGTIGQF | TRBJ2-1 | 14 | TRBV7-9
ASSLGIRDTDHSPLH | TRBJ1-6 | 15 | TRBV7-6
ASSVRGPSSGANVLT | TRBJ2-6 | 15 | TRBV9
ASSFATGGDTEAF | TRBJ1-1 | 13 | TRBV7-9
ASTLRDRGAF | TRBJ1-1 | 10 | TRBV12-3/TRBV12-4
ASSPLGGDGYT | TRBJ1-2 | 11 | TRBV18
ASSPSGHGNTIY | TRBJ1-3 | 12 | TRBV9
ASSSARQGNYGYT | TRBJ1-2 | 13 | TRBV27
ASSLGQGGTEAF | TRBJ1-1 | 12 | TRBV5-1
ASTLTGGKAEAF | TRBJ1-1 | 12 | TRBV19
ASSYQGQGGYT | TRBJ1-2 | 11 | TRBV6-2/TRBV6-3
ASSGTPGQGNTEAF | TRBJ1-1 | 14 | TRBV6-1
ASTRGSSNQPQH | TRBJ1-5 | 12 | TRBV19
ASSQERTLSRENEQF | TRBJ2-1 | 15 | TRBV4-2
ATSRDPDFDGELF | TRBJ2-2 | 13 | TRBV15
ASSQDDRRYSPLH | TRBJ1-6 | 13 | TRBV3-1/TRBV3-2
ASSYSRAGSNSPLH | TRBJ1-6 | 14 | TRBV6-5